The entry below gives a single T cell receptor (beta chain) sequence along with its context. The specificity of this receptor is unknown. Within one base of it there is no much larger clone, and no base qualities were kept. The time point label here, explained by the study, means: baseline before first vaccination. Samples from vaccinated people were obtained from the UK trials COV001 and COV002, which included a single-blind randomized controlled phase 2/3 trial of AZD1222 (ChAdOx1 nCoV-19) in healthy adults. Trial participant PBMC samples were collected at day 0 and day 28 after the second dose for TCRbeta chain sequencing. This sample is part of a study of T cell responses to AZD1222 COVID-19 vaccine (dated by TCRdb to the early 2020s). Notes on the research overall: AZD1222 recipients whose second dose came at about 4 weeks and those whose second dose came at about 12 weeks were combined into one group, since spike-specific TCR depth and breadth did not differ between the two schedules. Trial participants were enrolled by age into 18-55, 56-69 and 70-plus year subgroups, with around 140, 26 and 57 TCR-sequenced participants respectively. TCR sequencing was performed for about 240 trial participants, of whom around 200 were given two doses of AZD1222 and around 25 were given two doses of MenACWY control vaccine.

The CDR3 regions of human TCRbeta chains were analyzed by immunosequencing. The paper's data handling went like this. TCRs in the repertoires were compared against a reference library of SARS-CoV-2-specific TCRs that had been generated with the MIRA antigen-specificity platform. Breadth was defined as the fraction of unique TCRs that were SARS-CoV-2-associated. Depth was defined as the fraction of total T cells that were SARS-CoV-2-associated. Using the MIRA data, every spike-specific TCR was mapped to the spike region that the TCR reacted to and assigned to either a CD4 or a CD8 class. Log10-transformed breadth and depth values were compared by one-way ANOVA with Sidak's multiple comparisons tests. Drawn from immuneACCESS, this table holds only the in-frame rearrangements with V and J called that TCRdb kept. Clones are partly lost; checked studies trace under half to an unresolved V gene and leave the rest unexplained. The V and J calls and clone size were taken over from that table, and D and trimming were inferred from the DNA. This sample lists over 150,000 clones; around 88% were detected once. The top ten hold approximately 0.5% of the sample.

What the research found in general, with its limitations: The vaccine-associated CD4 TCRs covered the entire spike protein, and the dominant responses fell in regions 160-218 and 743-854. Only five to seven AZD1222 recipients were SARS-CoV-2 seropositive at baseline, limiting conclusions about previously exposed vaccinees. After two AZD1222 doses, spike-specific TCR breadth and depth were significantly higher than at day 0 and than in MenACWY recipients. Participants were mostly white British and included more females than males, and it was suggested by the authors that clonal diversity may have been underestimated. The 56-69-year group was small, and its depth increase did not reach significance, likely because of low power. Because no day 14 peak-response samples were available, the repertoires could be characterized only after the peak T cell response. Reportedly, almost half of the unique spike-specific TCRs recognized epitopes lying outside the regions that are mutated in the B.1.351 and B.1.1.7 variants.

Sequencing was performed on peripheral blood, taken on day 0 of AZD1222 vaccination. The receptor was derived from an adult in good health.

The CDR3 reads CASSQRGGELFF. The DNA reads TGTGCCAGTAGTCAGAGGGGCGGGGAGCTGTTTTTT. The chain was built from TRBV19 and TRBJ2-2; the D segment is perhaps TRBD1 or TRBD2, each sharing 5 matched bases. The CDR3 goes from the cysteine to the phenylalanine over 12 residues. The CDR3 DNA has 36 bases and is translated from base 1. In the germline V gene (reference sequence), CDR1 corresponds to LNHDA and CDR2 to SQIVND. The germline ends are 8 bases apart after V is trimmed by 5 bases and J by 7 bases.